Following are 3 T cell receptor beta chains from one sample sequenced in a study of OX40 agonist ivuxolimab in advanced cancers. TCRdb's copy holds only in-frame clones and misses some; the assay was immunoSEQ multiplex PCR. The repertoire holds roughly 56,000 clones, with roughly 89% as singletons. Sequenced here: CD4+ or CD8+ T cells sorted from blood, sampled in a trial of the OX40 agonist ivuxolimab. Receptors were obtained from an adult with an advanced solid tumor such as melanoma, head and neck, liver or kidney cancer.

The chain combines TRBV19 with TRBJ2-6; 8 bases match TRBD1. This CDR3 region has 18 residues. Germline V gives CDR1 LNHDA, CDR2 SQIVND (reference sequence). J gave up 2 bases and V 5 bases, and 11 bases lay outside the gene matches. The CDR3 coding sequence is TGTGCCAGTAGTGTGGACAGGGTCTTTCGGCCTGGGGCCAACGTCCTGACTTTC. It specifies CASSVDRVFRPGANVLTF.

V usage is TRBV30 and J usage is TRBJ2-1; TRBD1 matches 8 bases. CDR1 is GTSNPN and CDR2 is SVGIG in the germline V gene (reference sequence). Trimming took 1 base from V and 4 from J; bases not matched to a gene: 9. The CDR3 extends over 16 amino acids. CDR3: CAWSATDRGFYNEQFF. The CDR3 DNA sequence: TGTGCCTGGAGTGCAACCGACAGGGGTTTTTACAATGAGCAGTTCTTC.

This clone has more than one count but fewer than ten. CDR3 region: CASSQGLAGVGEQFF. In DNA, the CDR3 is TGTGCCAGCAGCCAAGGACTAGCGGGGGTCGGTGAGCAGTTCTTC. The V call is TRBV14, the J call TRBJ2-1, with 12 bases matching TRBD2. The J segment lost 9 bases and the V segment lost 1 base, leaving 4 bases of the junction unmatched. The CDR3 runs 15 residues. Looked up from germline, CDR1 is SGHDN and CDR2 is FVKESK.